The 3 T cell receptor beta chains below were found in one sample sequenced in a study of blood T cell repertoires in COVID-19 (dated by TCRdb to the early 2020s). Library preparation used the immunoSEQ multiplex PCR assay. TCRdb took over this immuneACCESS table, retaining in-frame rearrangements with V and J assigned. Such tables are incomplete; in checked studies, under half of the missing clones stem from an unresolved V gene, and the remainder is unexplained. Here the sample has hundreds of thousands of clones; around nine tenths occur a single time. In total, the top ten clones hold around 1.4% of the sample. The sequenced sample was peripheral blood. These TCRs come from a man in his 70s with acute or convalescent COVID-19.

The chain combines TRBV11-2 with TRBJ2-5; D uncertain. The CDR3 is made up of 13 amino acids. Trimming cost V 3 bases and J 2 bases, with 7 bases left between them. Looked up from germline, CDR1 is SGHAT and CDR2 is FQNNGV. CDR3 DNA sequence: TGTGCCAGCAGCTTTAGCCATCAAGAGACCCAGTACTTC. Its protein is CASSFSHQETQYF. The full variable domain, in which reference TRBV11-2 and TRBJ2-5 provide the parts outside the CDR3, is EAGVAQSPRYKIIEKRQSVAFWCNPISGHATLYWYQQILGQGPKLLIQFQNNGVVDDSQLPKDRFSAERLKGVDSTLKIQPAKLEDSAVYLCASSFSHQETQYFGPGTRLLVL.

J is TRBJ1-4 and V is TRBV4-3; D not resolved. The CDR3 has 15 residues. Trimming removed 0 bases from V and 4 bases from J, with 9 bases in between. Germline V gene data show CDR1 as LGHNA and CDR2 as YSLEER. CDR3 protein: CASSQDPGINEKLFF. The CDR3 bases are TGCGCCAGCAGCCAAGATCCGGGAATTAATGAAAAACTGTTTTTT.

The CDR3: CASSPTGQHGYTF. The CDR3 bases are TGTGCCAGCAGTCCGACAGGGCAGCATGGCTACACCTTC. The chain combines TRBV6-6 with TRBJ1-2, with TRBD1 identical over 7 bases. The CDR3 consists of 13 residues. Germline V gives CDR1 MNHNY, CDR2 SVGAGI (reference sequence). The ends lost 5 bases at V and 6 bases at J; junction bases unmatched: 6.